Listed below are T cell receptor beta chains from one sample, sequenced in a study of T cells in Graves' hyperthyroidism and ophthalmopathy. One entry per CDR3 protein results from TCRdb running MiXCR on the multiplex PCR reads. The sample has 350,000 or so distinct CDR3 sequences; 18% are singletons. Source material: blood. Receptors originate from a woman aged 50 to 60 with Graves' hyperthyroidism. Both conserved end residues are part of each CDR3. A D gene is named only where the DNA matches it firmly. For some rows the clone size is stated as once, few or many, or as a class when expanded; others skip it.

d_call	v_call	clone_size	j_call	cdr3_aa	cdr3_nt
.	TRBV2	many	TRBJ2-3	CASRARGTDTQYF	TGTGCCAGCAGGGCTAGGGGAACAGATACGCAGTATTTT
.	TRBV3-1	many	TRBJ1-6	CASSPHQGQNSPLHF	TGTGCCAGCAGCCCCCACCAGGGGCAGAATTCACCCCTCCACTTT
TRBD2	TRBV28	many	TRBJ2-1	CASSLWLRGASGGGDEQFF	TGTGCCAGCAGTTTATGGCTCCGAGGCGCTAGCGGGGGAGGGGATGAGCAGTTCTTC
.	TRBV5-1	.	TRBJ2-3	CASRTPSTGTQYF	TGCGCCAGCCGAACCCCGAGCACAGGTACGCAGTATTTT
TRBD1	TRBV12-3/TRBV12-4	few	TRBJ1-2	CASSLEQGQVYGYTF	TGTGCCAGCAGTTTAGAACAAGGACAGGTCTATGGCTACACCTTC
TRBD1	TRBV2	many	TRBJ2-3	CASLTGATDTQYF	TGTGCCAGCTTGACAGGGGCCACAGATACGCAGTATTTT
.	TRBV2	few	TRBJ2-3	CASSEPSGEFTDTQYF	TGTGCCAGCAGTGAACCCAGCGGCGAGTTCACAGATACGCAGTATTTT
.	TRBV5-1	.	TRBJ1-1	CASSFGAAEAHTEAFF	TGCGCCAGCAGCTTCGGAGCGGCAGAGGCTCACACTGAAGCTTTCTTT
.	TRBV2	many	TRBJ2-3	CASSERVGGTDTQYF	TGTGCCAGCAGTGAACGGGTCGGGGGCACAGATACGCAGTATTTT
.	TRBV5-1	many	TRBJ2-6	CASSLGGSGANVLTF	TGTGCCAGCAGTTTAGGGGGGAGTGGGGCCAACGTCCTGACTTTC
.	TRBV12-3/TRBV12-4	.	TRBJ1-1	CASRVRMNTEAFF	TGTGCCAGCAGGGTCAGGATGAACACTGAAGCTTTCTTT
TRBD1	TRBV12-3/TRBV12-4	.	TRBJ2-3	CASSSRDRGWVTDTQYF	TGTGCCAGCAGTTCCCGGGACAGGGGTTGGGTCACAGATACGCAGTATTTT
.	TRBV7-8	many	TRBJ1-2	CASSLGLIEDGGYTF	TGTGCCAGCAGCTTAGGACTTATTGAAGACGGTGGCTACACCTTC
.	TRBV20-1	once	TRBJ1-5	CSATTDSNQPQHF	TGCAGTGCTACCACAGATTCCAATCAGCCCCAGCATTTT
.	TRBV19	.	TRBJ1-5	CASTSGIGNQPQHF	TGTGCCAGTACCTCCGGGATCGGCAATCAGCCCCAGCATTTT
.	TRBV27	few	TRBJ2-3	CASSRRFSTDTQYF	TGTGCCAGCAGTAGGAGGTTCAGCACAGATACGCAGTATTTT
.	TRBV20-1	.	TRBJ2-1	CSAPTEVYNEQFF	TGCAGTGCGCCGACGGAGGTATACAATGAGCAGTTCTTC
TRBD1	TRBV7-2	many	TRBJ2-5	CASSPTPELTGHPSPQYF	TGTGCCAGCAGCCCTACCCCTGAGCTGACAGGGCACCCCTCGCCCCAGTACTTC
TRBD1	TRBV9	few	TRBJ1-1	CASSVEGALNTEAFF	TGTGCCAGCAGCGTAGAGGGGGCTTTGAACACTGAAGCTTTCTTT
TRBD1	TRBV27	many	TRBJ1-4	CASSLGTGMDEKLFF	TGTGCCAGCAGTTTGGGGACAGGGATGGATGAAAAACTGTTTTTT
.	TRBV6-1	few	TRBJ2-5	CASSDQGVETQYF	TGTGCCAGCAGTGACCAGGGTGTAGAGACCCAGTACTTC
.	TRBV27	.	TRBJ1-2	CASSPGIGDRGYTF	TGTGCCAGCAGTCCAGGGATAGGGGATCGCGGCTACACCTTC
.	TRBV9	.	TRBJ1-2	CASNQPGALGGYTF	TGTGCCAGCAACCAACCCGGGGCTCTAGGTGGCTACACCTTC
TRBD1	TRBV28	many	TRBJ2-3	CASSLGTAGDTQYF	TGTGCCAGCAGTTTAGGGACAGCCGGAGATACGCAGTATTTT
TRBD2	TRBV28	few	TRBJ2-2	CASSSGGDTGELFF	TGTGCCAGCTCTAGCGGAGGGGACACCGGGGAGCTGTTTTTT
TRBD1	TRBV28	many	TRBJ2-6	CASSPPGQGTANVLTF	TGTGCCAGCAGTCCGCCGGGACAGGGTACGGCCAACGTCCTGACTTTC
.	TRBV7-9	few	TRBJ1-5	CASQKGSNQPQHF	TGTGCCAGCCAGAAGGGTAGCAATCAGCCCCAGCATTTT
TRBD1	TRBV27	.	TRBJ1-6	CASSPAIQGGNSPLHF	TGTGCCAGCAGTCCCGCAATACAGGGGGGTAATTCACCCCTCCACTTT
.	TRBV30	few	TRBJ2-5	CAWSGQGLLGETQYF	TGTGCCTGGAGCGGTCAGGGACTCCTCGGGGAGACCCAGTACTTC
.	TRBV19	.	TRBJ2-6	CASNSWRGSSGANALTF	TGTGCCAGTAACAGTTGGCGGGGATCCTCTGGGGCCAACGCCCTGACTTTC
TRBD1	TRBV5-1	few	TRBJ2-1	CASSAYWDSPYNEQFF	TGCGCCAGCAGCGCCTACTGGGACAGTCCCTACAATGAGCAGTTCTTC
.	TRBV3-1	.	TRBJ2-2	CASSQAVAVAGELFF	TGTGCCAGCAGCCAAGCGGTGGCGGTCGCCGGGGAGCTGTTTTTT
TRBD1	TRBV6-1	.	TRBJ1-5	CASSEWTGGNQPQHF	TGTGCCAGCAGTGAGTGGACAGGGGGCAATCAGCCCCAGCATTTT
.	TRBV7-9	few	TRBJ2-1	CASSFDSAWDEQFF	TGTGCCAGCAGCTTCGACTCGGCGTGGGATGAGCAGTTCTTC
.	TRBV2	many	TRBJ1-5	CASSVGPEPQHF	TGTGCCAGCAGTGTCGGCCCGGAGCCCCAGCATTTT
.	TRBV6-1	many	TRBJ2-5	CASSGTNQETQYF	TGTGCCAGCAGCGGGACGAACCAAGAGACCCAGTACTTC
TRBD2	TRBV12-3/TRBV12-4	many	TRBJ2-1	CASFSAGDEQFF	TGTGCCAGCTTTTCCGCGGGGGATGAGCAGTTCTTC
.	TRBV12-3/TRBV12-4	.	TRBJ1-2	CAGSLAAGYGYTF	TGTGCCGGCAGTTTAGCGGCTGGCTATGGCTACACCTTC
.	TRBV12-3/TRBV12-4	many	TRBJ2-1	CASSPRWAPYNEQFF	TGTGCCAGCAGTCCCCGTTGGGCACCCTACAATGAGCAGTTCTTC
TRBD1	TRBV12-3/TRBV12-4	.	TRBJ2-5	CASSFGTGWGQETQYF	TGTGCCAGCAGTTTTGGGACAGGGTGGGGTCAAGAGACCCAGTACTTC
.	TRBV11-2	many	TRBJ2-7	CASSPPQMRSEQYF	TGTGCCAGCAGCCCCCCCCAGATGCGGAGCGAGCAGTACTTC
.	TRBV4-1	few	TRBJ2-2	CASSQAPYLTGELFF	TGCGCCAGCAGCCAAGCCCCGTACCTCACCGGGGAGCTGTTTTTT
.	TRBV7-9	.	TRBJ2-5	CASSLGAGSRIQETQYF	TGTGCCAGCAGCTTAGGGGCCGGGAGCAGAATCCAAGAGACCCAGTACTTC
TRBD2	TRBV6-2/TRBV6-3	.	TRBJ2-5	CASSYTREGRETQYF	TGTGCCAGCAGTTATACACGGGAGGGCCGGGAGACCCAGTACTTC
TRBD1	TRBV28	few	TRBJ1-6	CASSPGQADNSPLHF	TGTGCCAGCAGTCCCGGACAGGCCGATAATTCACCCCTCCACTTT
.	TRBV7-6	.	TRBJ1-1	CASSPFVNTEAFF	TGTGCCAGCAGCCCCTTTGTGAACACTGAAGCTTTCTTT
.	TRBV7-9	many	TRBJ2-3	CASSFSVGGETDTQYF	TGTGCCAGCAGCTTCTCCGTAGGGGGTGAGACAGATACGCAGTATTTT
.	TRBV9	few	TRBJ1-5	CASSPGVFNQPQHF	TGTGCCAGCAGCCCCGGGGTATTCAATCAGCCCCAGCATTTT
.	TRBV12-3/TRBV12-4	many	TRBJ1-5	CASSFLSNQPQHF	TGTGCCAGCAGTTTTCTTAGCAATCAGCCCCAGCATTTT
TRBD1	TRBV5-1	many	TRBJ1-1	CASSQGGAGEAFF	TGCGCCAGCAGTCAAGGGGGCGCAGGTGAAGCTTTCTTT
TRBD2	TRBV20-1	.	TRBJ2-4	CSARGGREDIQYF	TGCAGTGCTAGGGGGGGACGGGAGGACATTCAGTACTTC
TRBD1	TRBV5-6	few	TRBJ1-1	CASSFGTGVTEAFF	TGTGCCAGCAGCTTTGGGACAGGGGTAACTGAAGCTTTCTTT
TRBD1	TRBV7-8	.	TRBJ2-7	CASLGQVDSYEQYF	TGTGCCAGCCTGGGACAGGTGGACTCCTACGAGCAGTACTTC
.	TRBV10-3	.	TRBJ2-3	CAISPISGVSDTQYF	TGTGCCATCAGTCCAATATCAGGGGTTTCAGATACGCAGTATTTT